This entry features one T cell receptor (beta chain) sequence. This record belongs to a study of immune evolution from preneoplasia to lung adenocarcinoma. Each case's diagnosis was confirmed by two pathologists on H&E. Losses at the gene ends were 3 bases for V and 7 bases for J; bases not matched to a gene: 5. The CDR3 extends over 14 amino acids. CDR1 SGHRS and CDR2 YFSETQ come from the germline V gene. Profiling relied on immunoSEQ multiplex PCR, and the TCRdb table lists in-frame clones only, not all of them. The sample lists fewer than 9,000 clones, more than 75% occurring once. The TCR was taken from a person aged 60-80 years with lung adenocarcinoma. J is TRBJ1-5 and V is TRBV5-1; 9 positions match TRBD1. The sequencing sample was made of FFPE adjacent normal lung tissue. The CDR3 sequence: CASSSTGGKQPQHF. The DNA for the CDR3 is TGCGCCAGCAGCTCGACAGGGGGTAAGCAGCCCCAGCATTTT. Filled out from reference TRBV5-1 and TRBJ1-5, the complete variable domain reads KAGVTQTPRYLIKTRGQQVTLSCSPISGHRSVSWYQQTPGQGLQFLFEYFSETQRNKGNFPGRFSGRQFSNSRSEMNVSTLELGDSALYLCASSSTGGKQPQHFGDGTRLSIL.